This T cell receptor beta chain was sequenced for a study of cytotoxic CD8 clonotypes in ibrutinib-treated CLL. Whole-study results and caveats: Sustained-remission patients were sampled at one set of times and progressing patients at different ones.

The protocol was immunoSEQ multiplex PCR, while the TCRdb copy is restricted to in-frame clones and leaves out a portion. The sample shows about 86,000 clones, around 84% of them seen only once. This clone was seen a single time. Its antigen is still unknown. This CDR3 has 15 residues. Per germline, CDR1 MDHEN and CDR2 SYDVKM. Trimming removed 6 bases from V and 5 bases from J; junction bases left unmatched: 7. This TCR derives from a human donor with chronic lymphocytic leukemia. The sequenced sample was PBMCs, obtained before ibrutinib treatment. The genes are TRBV28 and TRBJ2-3, with 11 bases aligning to TRBD2. This CDR3 is CASSPGLAGGDTQYF. The CDR3 DNA reads TGTGCCAGCAGCCCCGGTCTAGCGGGAGGAGATACGCAGTATTTT.